These T cell receptor beta chains were read from a single sample in a study of control samples from healthy donors and cancer patients. Some clones are missing from TCRdb's copy, which holds only in-frame ones; the method was immunoSEQ multiplex PCR. Counted here are some 100,000 clones, around 87% occurring once; the ten biggest clones make up 1.3%. The sequenced sample consisted of blood. These receptors all come from a woman in her fifties or sixties in good health. Each CDR3 is given with its conserved first and last residue. Each record gives: J gene, V gene, clone size, D gene, CDR3 protein, CDR3 DNA. A D gene is named only where the DNA matches it firmly. For some rows the clone size is stated as once, few or many, or as a class when expanded; others skip it.

TRBJ2-6	TRBV15	once	.	CATSREQGSGANVLTF	TGTGCCACCAGCAGGGAACAGGGCTCTGGGGCCAACGTCCTGACTTTC
TRBJ2-5	TRBV6-2/TRBV6-3	.	TRBD2	CASSLGLAPQQETQYF	TGTGCCAGCAGTTTAGGACTAGCACCTCAACAAGAGACCCAGTACTTC
TRBJ2-1	TRBV7-2	.	TRBD1	CASSLETGAHNEQFF	TGTGCCAGCAGCTTAGAGACAGGGGCCCACAATGAGCAGTTCTTC
TRBJ1-2	TRBV5-5	.	.	CASSPETVFNYGYTF	TGTGCCAGCAGCCCCGAGACAGTTTTTAACTATGGCTACACCTTC
TRBJ1-2	TRBV12-3/TRBV12-4	.	.	CASSYGGAYGYTF	TGTGCCAGCAGCTACGGAGGGGCCTATGGCTACACCTTC
TRBJ2-7	TRBV3-1/TRBV3-2	.	.	CASSQEGYEQYF	TGTGCCAGCAGCCAAGAGGGGTACGAGCAGTACTTC
TRBJ2-1	TRBV5-6	.	TRBD2	CASSLSVVRGGYEQFF	TGTGCCAGCAGCTTGTCCGTGGTGCGGGGGGGTTATGAGCAGTTCTTC
TRBJ2-3	TRBV6-5	.	TRBD2	CASSGRSSGTDTQYF	TGTGCCAGCAGCGGTCGGAGTAGCGGGACAGATACGCAGTATTTT
TRBJ1-3	TRBV12-5	.	.	CASASAGAGNTIYF	TGTGCTAGTGCCTCGGCAGGGGCTGGAAACACCATATATTTT
TRBJ2-5	TRBV5-1	.	.	CASSLGTLWETQYF	TGCGCCAGCAGCTTGGGGACGTTGTGGGAGACCCAGTACTTC
TRBJ2-3	TRBV15	few	.	CATSRGGGFSDTQYF	TGTGCCACCAGCAGAGGAGGGGGATTCTCAGATACGCAGTATTTT
TRBJ1-2	TRBV9	.	.	CASSPDDNYGYTF	TGTGCCAGCAGCCCCGACGATAACTATGGCTACACCTTC
TRBJ1-1	TRBV4-3	.	.	CASSQGVWNTEAFF	TGCGCCAGCAGCCAAGGGGTATGGAACACTGAAGCTTTCTTT
TRBJ1-6	TRBV7-2	.	.	CASSLPGALRNSPLHF	TGTGCCAGCAGCTTACCAGGGGCTCTTAGGAATTCACCCCTCCACTTT
TRBJ2-7	TRBV3-1/TRBV3-2	few	.	CASSQGTYEQYF	TGTGCCAGCAGCCAAGGGACCTACGAGCAGTACTTC
TRBJ2-7	TRBV6-4	.	.	CRDPGRFSYEQYF	TGTAGGGACCCGGGACGGTTTTCCTACGAGCAGTACTTC
TRBJ2-1	TRBV5-1	.	TRBD2	CASSLEPSGRYNEQFF	TGCGCCAGCAGCTTGGAGCCTAGCGGGAGGTACAATGAGCAGTTCTTC
TRBJ2-7	TRBV15	.	TRBD2	CATSGGHGGSSYEQYF	TGTGCCACCAGCGGAGGCCACGGGGGGAGCTCCTACGAGCAGTACTTC
TRBJ2-5	TRBV19	once	.	CASSNRARETQYF	TGTGCCAGTAGTAATCGGGCCCGGGAGACCCAGTACTTC
TRBJ2-1	TRBV28	once	.	CAEQGREQFF	TGTGCTGAACAGGGTAGGGAGCAGTTCTTC
TRBJ1-1	TRBV25-1	.	TRBD1	CATNRQGSNTEAFF	TGTGCCACCAACAGACAGGGGTCGAACACTGAAGCTTTCTTT
TRBJ1-6	TRBV4-2	few	.	CASSQDSTYNSPLHF	TGTGCCAGCAGCCAAGATAGTACCTATAATTCACCCCTCCACTTT
TRBJ1-4	TRBV4-2	once	.	CASSQGAGTNEKLFF	TGTGCCAGCAGCCAAGGGGCAGGAACTAATGAAAAACTGTTTTTT
TRBJ2-7	TRBV5-1	.	TRBD2	CASSFLGGTYEQYF	TGCGCCAGCAGCTTTCTGGGGGGGACCTACGAGCAGTACTTC
TRBJ1-6	TRBV3-1/TRBV3-2	.	TRBD1	CASSARTGSSYNSPLHF	TGTGCCAGCAGCGCCAGGACAGGATCAAGCTATAATTCACCCCTCCACTTT
TRBJ2-3	TRBV5-1	.	TRBD2	CASSLVIASGFTDTQYF	TGCGCCAGCAGCTTGGTTATCGCTAGCGGATTCACAGATACGCAGTATTTT
TRBJ2-3	TRBV2	.	.	CASQRRSTDTQYF	TGTGCCAGCCAAAGGAGGAGCACAGATACGCAGTATTTT
TRBJ1-2	TRBV28	.	TRBD1	CATDPLTGGYGYTF	TGTGCCACCGATCCCCTTACAGGGGGCTATGGCTACACCTTC
TRBJ2-3	TRBV13	.	.	CASSLLRKDRIGSDTQYF	TGTGCCAGCAGCTTACTCCGGAAGGACAGAATAGGATCGGATACGCAGTATTTT
TRBJ1-6	TRBV3-1/TRBV3-2	.	.	CASSQEARSSPLHF	TGTGCCAGCAGCCAAGAGGCCAGGAGTTCACCCCTCCACTTT
TRBJ1-5	TRBV4-1	.	TRBD1	CASSPGDRVNQPQHF	TGCGCCAGCAGCCCAGGGGACAGGGTCAATCAGCCCCAGCATTTT
TRBJ2-5	TRBV5-4	.	.	CASSPRREVETQYF	TGTGCCAGCAGCCCGCGGAGGGAAGTTGAGACCCAGTACTTC
TRBJ1-4	TRBV5-1	.	.	CASSLKGYEGEKLFF	TGCGCCAGCAGCTTGAAAGGGTACGAGGGTGAAAAACTGTTTTTT
TRBJ2-5	TRBV28	.	.	CASSLFETQYF	TGTGCCAGCAGTTTATTCGAGACCCAGTACTTC
TRBJ2-6	TRBV9	.	.	CASSLEGRANVLTF	TGTGCCAGCAGCTTGGAGGGAAGAGCCAACGTCCTGACTTTC
TRBJ2-7	TRBV13	.	.	CASSSGLETYEQYF	TGTGCCAGCAGCTCGGGACTGGAAACCTACGAGCAGTACTTC
TRBJ1-3	TRBV7-2	.	.	CASSLALRDPLRNTIYF	TGTGCCAGCAGCTTAGCTTTAAGGGACCCCTTACGGAACACCATATATTTT
TRBJ2-7	TRBV6-2/TRBV6-3	.	.	CASSYSIGGYEQYF	TGTGCCAGCAGTTACTCGATCGGTGGTTACGAGCAGTACTTC
TRBJ2-1	TRBV4-2	.	.	CASSLADYNEQFF	TGTGCCAGCAGCCTAGCAGATTACAATGAGCAGTTCTTC
TRBJ2-6	TRBV18	few	TRBD2	CASSRDGGGAGVGANVLTF	TGTGCCAGCTCCCGCGATGGCGGGGGGGCCGGTGTTGGGGCCAACGTCCTGACTTTC
TRBJ2-1	TRBV7-2	.	TRBD2	CASSEAGPSYNEQFF	TGTGCCAGCAGCGAAGCGGGACCCTCCTACAATGAGCAGTTCTTC
TRBJ1-2	TRBV7-2	.	.	CASSLTGTASYGYTF	TGTGCCAGCAGCTTAACCGGGACTGCAAGCTATGGCTACACCTTC
TRBJ1-5	TRBV2	.	.	CASMREGNQPQHF	TGTGCCAGCATGAGAGAAGGCAATCAGCCCCAGCATTTT
TRBJ1-2	TRBV7-8	.	.	CASSRHGTGSSYGYTF	TGTGCCAGCAGCCGACACGGCACAGGGTCCTCGTATGGCTACACCTTC
TRBJ1-1	TRBV7-2	.	TRBD1	CASSPMGQGEGAFF	TGTGCCAGCAGCCCGATGGGACAGGGGGAGGGAGCTTTCTTT
TRBJ2-1	TRBV5-1	.	TRBD2	CASSLVGGSEQFF	TGCGCCAGCAGCTTGGTCGGGGGGAGTGAGCAGTTCTTC
TRBJ1-4	TRBV7-2	.	.	CASSLRGALNEKLFF	TGTGCCAGCAGCTTAAGGGGAGCCCTTAATGAAAAACTGTTTTTT